This T cell receptor beta chain was sequenced during a study of cytomegalovirus exposure and HLA in healthy donors. Background on the study: The early release's HLA-typed donors yielded roughly 85 million unique TCRs.

The primer mix had 60 Vbeta and 13 Jbeta primers. Produced via immunoSEQ multiplex PCR; TCRdb's table is partial and in-frame only. The sample shows 75,000 to 90,000 clones, about 77% of them seen only once. The study's findings and limits: As was reported, the classifier diagnosed cytomegalovirus status with high specificity and sensitivity. Later analysis showed TCR association rates varying by HLA locus, highest for DRB1 and lowest for HLA-C.

Of note for this clone: The antigen is not known.

Germline V CDR1 and CDR2: SNHLY, FYNNEI. Trimming left V 5 bases short and J 9 bases short, with 22 bases between. The CDR3 is 16 residues long. Sequencing was carried out using PBMCs. The rearrangement links TRBV2 to TRBJ2-2; the D gene is possibly TRBD2 (7 bases). The source is a man in his 60s in good health and CMV-seronegative. The CDR3 DNA reads TGTGCCAGCAGTAGACGCGGAACAGGGAGGGCCCGGGAGCTGTTTTTT. Translating gives CASSRRGTGRARELFF.